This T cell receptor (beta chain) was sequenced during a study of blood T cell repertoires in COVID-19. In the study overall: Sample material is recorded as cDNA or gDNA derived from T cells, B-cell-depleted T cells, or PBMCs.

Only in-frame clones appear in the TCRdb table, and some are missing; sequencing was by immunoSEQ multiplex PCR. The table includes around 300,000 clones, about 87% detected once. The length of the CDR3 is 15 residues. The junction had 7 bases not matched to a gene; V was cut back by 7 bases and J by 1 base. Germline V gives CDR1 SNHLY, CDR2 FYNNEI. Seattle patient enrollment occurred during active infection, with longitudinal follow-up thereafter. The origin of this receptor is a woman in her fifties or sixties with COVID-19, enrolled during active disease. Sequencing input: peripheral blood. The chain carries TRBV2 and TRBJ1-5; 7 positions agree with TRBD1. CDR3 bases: TGTGCCAGCACTGAGGGGGCAAGAAGCAATCAGCCCCAGCATTTT. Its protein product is CASTEGARSNQPQHF.